The next 19 T cell receptor beta chains were all read from a single sample in a study of cytomegalovirus exposure and HLA in healthy donors. The PCR was carried out with 60 Vbeta primers and 13 Jbeta primers. This table comes from immunoSEQ multiplex PCR, and its TCRdb copy is limited to in-frame clones, with some not included. In all, the sample yields nearly 200,000 clones. Sequenced material: PBMCs. All receptors come from a boy younger than 18 in good health and CMV-seronegative.

The chain couples TRBV6-1 to TRBJ1-5; tentatively, D is TRBD1 (6 bases). Germline V CDR1 and CDR2: MNHNS, SASEGT. The V end lost 3 bases, the J end lost 4 bases, and 13 bases lay between the germline ends. This CDR3 contains 15 residues. CDR3 sequence (DNA): TGTGCCAGCAGTGATATGACAGGTATTAATCAGCCCCAGCATTTT. This encodes CASSDMTGINQPQHF.

This chain connects TRBV9 to TRBJ1-3; no definite D call. The V end lost 1 base, the J end lost 4 bases, and 9 bases lay between the germline ends. The CDR3 has 14 residues. CDR1 is SGDLS and CDR2 is YYNGEE in the germline V gene. The CDR3 sequence is CASSVPLRGNTIYF. In nucleotides, the CDR3 is TGTGCCAGCAGCGTACCCCTGAGGGGAAACACCATATATTTT.

The gene calls are TRBV28 and TRBJ1-5; TRBD1 might be the D (6 bases). Trimming shortened V by 5 bases and J by 3 bases, and 11 bases separated the two germline ends. The CDR3 is 14 amino acids. Germline V lookup: CDR1 MDHEN, CDR2 SYDVKM. The DNA of the CDR3 is TGTGCCAGCAGTAATTCAGGGGACAATCAGCCCCAGCATTTT. Protein sequence: CASSNSGDNQPQHF.

CDR3 amino acids: CASSLRQGAGGNQPQHF. CDR3 bases: TGTGCCAGTAGTCTTCGACAGGGGGCAGGGGGCAATCAGCCCCAGCATTTT. The J gene is TRBJ1-5, the V gene TRBV19; 10 nucleotides line up with TRBD1. J lost 2 bases, V lost 5 bases, and 9 bases had no gene match. Germline CDR1 and CDR2: LNHDA and SQIVND (reference sequence). CDR3 length equals 17 residues.

This chain joins TRBV2 and TRBJ1-2, with 8 bases matching TRBD1. The V segment lost 8 bases and the J segment 3 bases; nucleotides outside the gene matches: 5. CDR3 length equals 13 residues. The germline CDR1 and CDR2 sequences are SNHLY and FYNNEI. The CDR3 DNA follows: TGTGCCAGCTCCAGGGGGCAGGACTATGGCTACACCTTC. Its protein is CASSRGQDYGYTF.

This rearrangement joins TRBV7-2 to TRBJ2-1; 10 bases align to TRBD2. J was trimmed by 7 bases and V by 3 bases; bases with no gene match: 0. This CDR3 has 13 residues. Germline CDR1 and CDR2: SGHTA and FQGNSA. DNA of the CDR3: TGTGCCAGCAGCTTTAGCGGGGGGAATGAGCAGTTCTTC. It codes for CASSFSGGNEQFF.

V is TRBV6-4 and J is TRBJ2-3, with 9 bases lining up with TRBD1. The CDR3 has 15 residues. After removal of 5 bases from V and 2 bases from J, the junction contained 5 bases not matched to a gene. Germline loops: CDR1 MRHNA, CDR2 SNTAGT. The CDR3 DNA is TGTGCCAGCAGTCCAGGACAGGGGTCCACAGATACGCAGTATTTT. It translates to CASSPGQGSTDTQYF.

The chain links TRBV9 to TRBJ2-2; D gene ambiguous. Germline values: CDR1 SGDLS, CDR2 YYNGEE. V dropped 0 bases and J dropped 0 bases, with 9 bases sitting between them. The CDR3 extends over 16 amino acids. For the CDR3, the DNA is TGTGCCAGCAGCGTAGGGCCCCCCCCGAACACCGGGGAGCTGTTTTTT. Translation gives CASSVGPPPNTGELFF.

The CDR3 DNA is TGTGCCAGCAGTTCAGGAAAAGAGACCCAGTACTTC. Translating gives CASSSGKETQYF. This sequence joins TRBV6-6 and TRBJ2-5; no clear D gene. V lost 4 bases and J lost 3, with 6 bases in between. CDR3 length equals 12 residues. The germline gives CDR1 MNHNY, CDR2 SVGAGI (reference sequence).

This chain uses TRBV9 with TRBJ2-2; 12 bases agree with TRBD1. V was pared by 0 bases and J by 0 bases, with 12 bases of the junction left unmatched. The CDR3 consists of 21 residues. CDR1 SGDLS and CDR2 YYNGEE come from the germline V gene. In nucleotides, the CDR3 is TGTGCCAGCAGCGTAGATGATCGGGACAGGGGGCGTAGGTCGAACACCGGGGAGCTGTTTTTT. Its translation is CASSVDDRDRGRRSNTGELFF.

The chain employs TRBV7-8 and TRBJ2-5; D not certain. V lost 5 bases to trimming and J lost 3 bases, with 4 bases between them. The CDR3 contains 11 residues. Germline CDR1 is SGHVS and CDR2 is FQNEAQ. The CDR3 here is CASSIEETQYF. The DNA of the CDR3 is TGTGCCAGCAGCATCGAAGAGACCCAGTACTTC. Full variable domain (remainder filled in from reference TRBV7-8 and TRBJ2-5): GAGVSQSPRYKVAKRGQDVALRCDPISGHVSLFWYQQALGQGPEFLTYFQNEAQLDKSGLPSDRFFAERPEGSVSTLKIQRTQQEDSAVYLCASSIEETQYFGPGTRLLVL.

The chain is built from TRBV6-5 and TRBJ1-2, with D perhaps TRBD1 (5 bases). Germline assignment: CDR1 MNHEY and CDR2 SVGAGI. V was clipped by 0 bases and J by 7 bases, with 18 bases between them. The CDR3 sequence is 16 residues long. CDR3: CASSYSRTAGWFGYTF. CDR3 in DNA: TGTGCCAGCAGTTACTCGAGGACGGCAGGGTGGTTTGGCTACACCTTC.

The chain links TRBV18 to TRBJ1-1, with D tentatively TRBD1 (5 bases). This CDR3 is built from 13 residues. V lost 5 bases, J lost 1 base, and 8 bases lay in between. Germline values: CDR1 KGHSH, CDR2 LQKENI. The CDR3 DNA is TGTGCCAGCTCAGCCCAGGGGAACACTGAAGCTTTCTTT. It translates to CASSAQGNTEAFF.

The rearrangement joins TRBV6-1 to TRBJ1-1; D possibly corresponds to TRBD1 (5 bases). Looked up from germline, CDR1 is MNHNS and CDR2 is SASEGT. V lost 3 bases and J 0 bases, leaving 14 bases between the germline ends. The CDR3 runs to 16 residues. This chain's CDR3 is CASSEETDFMNTEAFF. Written as DNA, the CDR3 is TGTGCCAGCAGTGAGGAGACAGATTTCATGAACACTGAAGCTTTCTTT.

The chain couples TRBV28 to TRBJ1-1; 10 nucleotides match TRBD1. Germline CDR1 reads MDHEN; CDR2 reads SYDVKM. This CDR3 is 15 amino acids long. The V and J ends lost 7 bases and 7 bases, in that order; junction bases with no gene match: 12. The CDR3 protein is CASKRPWTGGDEAFF. The CDR3 DNA sequence: TGTGCCAGCAAACGACCCTGGACAGGGGGGGATGAAGCTTTCTTT.

The gene calls are TRBV5-1 and TRBJ2-3, with TRBD1 matching over 8 bases. The V and J ends lost 4 bases and 6 bases, in that order; junction bases with no gene match: 13. Germline V gene sequence: CDR1 SGHRS, CDR2 YFSETQ. This CDR3 is 16 amino acids long. The CDR3 sequence: CASSVTGTGFLDTQYF. For the CDR3, the DNA is TGCGCCAGCAGCGTAACCGGGACAGGATTTCTGGATACGCAGTATTTT.

The chain recombines TRBV5-1 with TRBJ1-4; no definite D call. With 0 bases removed from V and 5 bases from J, the gap between germline ends came to 8 bases. The CDR3 runs to 14 residues. Germline CDR1 reads SGHRS; CDR2 reads YFSETQ. The CDR3 loop is CASSLEKPNEKLFF. CDR3 in DNA: TGCGCCAGCAGCTTGGAGAAGCCGAATGAAAAACTGTTTTTT.

This chain joins TRBV5-4 and TRBJ2-1; TRBD2 agrees at 13 bases. V was pared by 4 bases and J by 7 bases, with 11 bases of the junction left unmatched. CDR3 length: 17 residues. Germline V lookup: CDR1 SGHNT, CDR2 YYREEE (reference sequence). The CDR3 spells CASSRSVLAGGPNEQFF. The CDR3, as DNA: TGTGCCAGCAGCCGTTCTGTACTAGCGGGGGGGCCGAATGAGCAGTTCTTC.

The V and J genes are TRBV6-1 and TRBJ1-6, with 8 bases lining up with TRBD1. Germline V gene lookup returns CDR1 MNHNS and CDR2 SASEGT. V lost 6 bases to trimming and J lost 7 bases; unmatched junction nucleotides: 8. The CDR3 loop spans 15 amino acids. The CDR3 bases are TGTGCCAGCAGCGTCGGGACAGGACAGAATTCACCCCTCCACTTT. It encodes CASSVGTGQNSPLHF.